Below, 5 T cell receptor beta chains from the same sample are listed, as sequenced in a study of tumor-infiltrating lymphocytes in primary liver carcinoma. For blood RNA, unsorted whole blood served as the source, and germline DNA was extracted too. The investigators made TCR beta cDNA from roughly 0.45 ug total RNA, using a constant-region primer. Libraries for TCR beta were built through three nested multiplex PCR rounds, which together made up a slightly modified ARM-PCR procedure. Researchers ran the first two PCR rounds for roughly 10 cycles each with TRBV1-TRBV30 forward primers and a C-beta reverse primer. Each CDR3 protein gets one entry after TCRdb re-called the multiplex PCR reads with MiXCR. The sample carries about 310,000 distinct CDR3 sequences, about three fifths recorded once. The material sequenced was peripheral blood. The source of these receptors is a woman in her thirties with primary liver carcinoma and hepatitis B virus infection.

This clonotype came up a few times. Sequence at one end of the junction differs from germline and may be a read error. The V call is TRBV24-1, the J call TRBJ2-2; 9 bases line up with TRBD1. The V gene's germline CDR1 is KGHDR and CDR2 SFDVKD. The CDR3 totals 18 residues. Here the CDR3 DNA reads TGTGCTACCAGTGAGCACACCGGGACAGGGAGGAACACCGGGGAGCTGTTTTTT. Protein product: CATSEHTGTGRNTGELFF.

This clonotype was detected many times. The chain combines TRBV29-1 with TRBJ2-3, with no clear D. This CDR3 has 14 amino acids. Germline CDR1 SQVTM, CDR2 ANQGSEA. The V and J ends lost 6 bases and 1 base respectively, with 14 bases between them. CDR3 amino acids: CSVSSARGTDTQYF. CDR3 coding DNA: TGCAGCGTCTCATCGGCTAGGGGCACAGATACGCAGTATTTT.

This clonotype was detected a few times. V and J are TRBV5-6 and TRBJ2-1, with 12 bases that match TRBD2. J gave up 10 bases and V 5 bases, and 10 bases lay outside the gene matches. CDR3 length: 15 residues. Looked up from germline, CDR1 is SGHDT and CDR2 is YYEEEE. CDR3 sequence (DNA): TGTGCCAGCAGTCTGCTAGCGGGAGGGTCCAGAGAGCAGTTCTTC. Translating gives CASSLLAGGSREQFF.

A word on this clonotype: A junction boundary mismatches the germline segment, possibly from a read error. The rearrangement links TRBV6-1 to TRBJ2-3, with D perhaps TRBD2 (6 bases). Germline V gene sequence: CDR1 MNHNS, CDR2 SASEGT. The CDR3 totals 15 residues. CDR3 sequence reads: CAGSVSAGSPDTQYF. As DNA, the CDR3 is TGTGCCGGCAGTGTCTCGGCGGGAAGCCCAGATACGCAGTATTTT.

The gene calls are TRBV7-9 and TRBJ2-3; the D gene is possibly TRBD1 (5 bases). Germline V gene lookup returns CDR1 SEHNR and CDR2 FQNEAQ (reference sequence). The CDR3 extends over 16 amino acids. V lost 2 bases and J 2 bases, leaving 14 bases between the germline ends. CDR3 sequence reads: CASSLPQGRATDTQYF. CDR3 nucleotide sequence: TGTGCCAGCAGCTTACCGCAGGGCAGGGCCACAGATACGCAGTATTTT. Using reference TRBV7-9 and TRBJ2-3 for the parts outside the CDR3, the full variable domain is DTGVSQNPRHKITKRGQNVTFRCDPISEHNRLYWYRQTLGQGPEFLTYFQNEAQLEKSRLLSDRFSAERPKGSFSTLEIQRTEQGDSAMYLCASSLPQGRATDTQYFGPGTRLTVL.